These 10 T cell receptor beta chains came from one sample sequenced in a study of shared clonotypes between healthy human individuals. Sequencing used immunoSEQ multiplex PCR; TCRdb keeps in-frame clones, though not all of them. The sample includes over a million clones, around 97% of them seen just once. The sequencing input was naive CD4+ T cells sorted from blood. The subset is: CD45RA+ positively selected. These TCRs come from a young man in good health.

This chain links TRBV11-2 with TRBJ1-5; tentative D call: TRBD1 (6 bases). The CDR3 extends over 15 amino acids. Germline V lookup: CDR1 SGHAT, CDR2 FQNNGV. The germline V and J ends were trimmed by 5 bases and 4 bases, with 15 bases remaining between them. The CDR3, as DNA: TGTGCCAGCAGCCCCAACAGGGACCGGAATCAGCCCCAGCATTTT. Protein sequence: CASSPNRDRNQPQHF.

V usage is TRBV5-4 and J usage is TRBJ2-1; 9 nucleotides line up with TRBD2. The germline V gene has CDR1 SGHNT and CDR2 YYREEE (reference sequence). The CDR3 loop spans 16 amino acids. Trimming cost V 4 bases and J 4 bases; bases outside gene matches: 9. The CDR3 DNA is TGTGCCAGCAGCCCTAGGGCGGGAGGGGGTTACAATGAGCAGTTCTTC. This gives the protein CASSPRAGGGYNEQFF.

This clone was seen once. The V call is TRBV6-5, the J call TRBJ2-1, with 8 nucleotides matching TRBD1. V trimming: 7 bases; J trimming: 4 bases; junction bases outside the gene matches: 6. CDR1 MNHEY and CDR2 SVGAGI come from the germline V gene. The CDR3 contains 14 residues. The CDR3 DNA sequence: TGTGCCAGCACCCGGGGGACAGGATACAATGAGCAGTTCTTC. Amino acid sequence: CASTRGTGYNEQFF.

This clone has only one observation. This chain uses TRBV6-6 with TRBJ2-5, with D perhaps TRBD1 or TRBD2 (5 bases each). Germline assignment: CDR1 MNHNY and CDR2 SVGAGI (reference sequence). Trimming stripped 2 bases from V and 5 bases from J, with 15 bases between. The CDR3 loop spans 15 amino acids. The CDR3, as DNA: TGTGCCAGCAGTTACGGGGGATCGAATTTCGAGACCCAGTACTTC. It is translated as CASSYGGSNFETQYF.

A few counts support this clone. The V gene is TRBV5-6, the J gene TRBJ1-5; tentatively, D is TRBD1 (5 bases). The V end lost 4 bases, the J end lost 6 bases, and 11 bases lay between the germline ends. The CDR3 extends over 13 amino acids. Germline V gene lookup returns CDR1 SGHDT and CDR2 YYEEEE. CDR3 DNA sequence: TGTGCCAGCAGCCAGGGTGTGTCTCAGCCCCAGCATTTT. It yields the protein CASSQGVSQPQHF.

The chain uses TRBV5-1 and TRBJ1-4, with D tentatively TRBD1 (5 bases). The CDR3 is 14 residues long. Trimming shortened V by 3 bases and J by 5 bases, and 11 bases separated the two germline ends. Germline V gene data show CDR1 as SGHRS and CDR2 as YFSETQ. The CDR3 sequence: CASSSGELNEKLFF. The DNA for the CDR3 is TGCGCCAGCAGCTCGGGGGAATTGAATGAAAAACTGTTTTTT.

The V and J genes are TRBV5-4 and TRBJ2-3; D is uncertain. CDR3 length: 13 amino acids. The germline V gene has CDR1 SGHNT and CDR2 YYREEE (reference sequence). Trimming shortened V by 0 bases and J by 6 bases, and 8 bases separated the two germline ends. The CDR3 sequence is CASSLGWVDTQYF. DNA for the CDR3: TGTGCCAGCAGCTTGGGGTGGGTTGATACGCAGTATTTT.

This clone occurred once. The chain carries TRBV19 and TRBJ1-1; D gene uncertain. The CDR3 has 13 amino acids. Deletions cut 4 bases from V and 3 bases from J, with 9 bases between. CDR1 and CDR2 (germline): LNHDA, SQIVND (reference sequence). The CDR3 reads CASSNRRDTEAFF. CDR3 DNA: TGTGCCAGTAGTAACCGTAGGGACACTGAAGCTTTCTTT.

A single count supports this clone. The rearrangement links TRBV28 to TRBJ2-5; D gene ambiguous. The CDR3 consists of 14 residues. V lost 6 bases and J lost 4, with 15 bases in between. Germline V gene data show CDR1 as MDHEN and CDR2 as SYDVKM. The CDR3: CASSIHATRETQYF. The DNA for the CDR3 is TGTGCCAGCAGCATACATGCTACCCGAGAGACCCAGTACTTC.

The chain has TRBV15 and TRBJ1-5, with D possibly TRBD1 on 5 matching bases. The V gene's germline CDR1 is LNHNV and CDR2 YYDKDF (reference sequence). The CDR3 totals 15 residues. Trimming pared 0 bases from V and 5 bases from J, leaving 11 bases between. For the CDR3, the DNA is TGTGCCACCAGCAGAGAAGGGACCTCTTATCAGCCCCAGCATTTT. This encodes CATSREGTSYQPQHF.